This T cell receptor (beta chain) was sequenced for a study of blood T cell repertoires in COVID-19. Study-wide context: COVID-19 samples collected from the United States, Italy and Spain covered acute and convalescent phases.

The CDR3 loop spans 15 amino acids. V dropped 2 bases and J dropped 10; count of bases not matched to a gene: 10. Germline CDR1 reads ENHRY; CDR2 reads SYGVKD. In the authors' methods: Cell counts per sample came from amplifying reference gene primers. Only in-frame clones appear in the TCRdb table, and some are missing; sequencing was by immunoSEQ multiplex PCR. V, J and clone size are those of that table, while D and trimming were read from the DNA. Of over 35,000 clones listed, more than 70% are singletons. The chain combines TRBV10-3 with TRBJ1-5, with TRBD1 identical over 8 bases. The sequenced sample was peripheral blood. The clonotype was recovered from a man aged 55 to 69 with active or convalescent COVID-19. The CDR3 region is CAISENRGMTYPQHF. The CDR3 nucleotides read TGTGCCATCAGTGAGAACAGGGGGATGACTTATCCCCAGCATTTT.